This T cell receptor (beta chain) came from a study of low-dose radiotherapy and immunotherapy resistance in tumors. Study-wide context: Ipilimumab 1 mg/kg every six weeks, together with nivolumab 240 mg every two weeks, was given intravenously to patients.

Germline lookup yields CDR1 SQVTM and CDR2 ANQGSEA. The CDR3 has 14 residues. V lost 4 bases and J lost 5, with 14 bases in between. Time point indicated: before trial treatment. Nivolumab, ipilimumab, aspirin, low-dose cyclophosphamide and low-dose radiotherapy were all administered to the donors. The presence of advanced solid tumors lacking tumor-infiltrating lymphocytes characterized eligible patients. Alpha and beta chains were covered, as first-strand cDNA relied on TRAV- and TRBV-specific primers. The TCRs were subjected to amplification over around 19 PCR cycles employing a constant-region primer in conjunction with a V-primer adapter. Via MiXCR, TCRdb re-called the reads, giving one row per CDR3 protein. The sample yields 75,000 to 95,000 distinct CDR3 sequences, over 15% seen once. This clonotype was counted ten times or more.

The chain is built from TRBV29-1 and TRBJ2-2; D is possibly TRBD1 (6 bases). The material sequenced was PBMCs, taken before treatment. This receptor was taken from a male donor with prostate cancer. CDR3 bases: TGCAGCGTTGGTCACGGGACAAATACCGGGGAGCTGTTTTTT. Translated, it gives CSVGHGTNTGELFF.